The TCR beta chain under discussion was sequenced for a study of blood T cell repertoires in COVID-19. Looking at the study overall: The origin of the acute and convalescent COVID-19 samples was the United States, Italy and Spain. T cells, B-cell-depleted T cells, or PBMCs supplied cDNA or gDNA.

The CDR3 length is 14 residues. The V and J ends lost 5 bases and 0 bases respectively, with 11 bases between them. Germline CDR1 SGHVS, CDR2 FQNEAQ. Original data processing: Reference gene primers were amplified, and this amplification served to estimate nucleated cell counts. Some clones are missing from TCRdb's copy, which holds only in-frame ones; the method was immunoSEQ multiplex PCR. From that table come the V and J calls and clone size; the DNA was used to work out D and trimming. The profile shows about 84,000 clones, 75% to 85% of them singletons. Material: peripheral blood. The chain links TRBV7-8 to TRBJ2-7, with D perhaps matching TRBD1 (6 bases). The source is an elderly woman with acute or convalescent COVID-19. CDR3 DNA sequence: TGTGCCAGCAGCCCGGGACACAGCTCCTACGAGCAGTACTTC. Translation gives CASSPGHSSYEQYF.